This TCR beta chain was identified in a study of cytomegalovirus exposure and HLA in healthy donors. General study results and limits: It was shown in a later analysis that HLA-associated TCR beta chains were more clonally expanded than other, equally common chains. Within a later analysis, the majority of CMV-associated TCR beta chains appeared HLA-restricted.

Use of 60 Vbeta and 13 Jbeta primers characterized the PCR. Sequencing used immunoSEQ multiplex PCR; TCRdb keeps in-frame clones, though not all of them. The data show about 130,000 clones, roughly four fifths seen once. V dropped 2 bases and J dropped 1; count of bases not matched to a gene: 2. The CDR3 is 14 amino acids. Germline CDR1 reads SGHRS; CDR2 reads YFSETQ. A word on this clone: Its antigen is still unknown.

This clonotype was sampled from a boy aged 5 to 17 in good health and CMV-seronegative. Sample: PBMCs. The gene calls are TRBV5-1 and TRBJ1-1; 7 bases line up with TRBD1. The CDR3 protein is CASSFYRGNTEAFF. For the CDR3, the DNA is TGCGCCAGCAGCTTCTACAGGGGGAACACTGAAGCTTTCTTT.